These 24 T cell receptor beta chains originate from one sample sequenced in a study of radiotherapy plus CTLA-4 blockade in lung cancer. Sequencing was performed with immunoSEQ multiplex PCR; in TCRdb, only in-frame clones are kept and a portion is missing. The table records about 48,000 clones, 75% to 90% of them present only once. The source was peripheral blood, collected from a patient treated with radiotherapy plus ipilimumab. These receptors originate from a human donor with non-small cell lung cancer that progressed on radiotherapy plus ipilimumab. Some clones in this sample may be carry-over from other donors' samples.

This sequence joins TRBV30 and TRBJ2-5; D gene uncertain. CDR1 GTSNPN and CDR2 SVGIG come from the germline V gene (reference sequence). There are 12 residues in the CDR3. V gave up 0 bases and J gave up 11 bases, with 13 bases separating them. The CDR3 sequence: CAWSVDRTEQYF. DNA of the CDR3: TGTGCCTGGAGTGTAGACCGTACAGAGCAGTACTTC.

The chain has TRBV5-4 and TRBJ2-6; 10 bases line up with TRBD1. Germline values: CDR1 SGHNT, CDR2 YYREEE (reference sequence). V gave up 4 bases and J gave up 0 bases; unmatched junction bases: 4. The CDR3 spans 17 residues. CDR3 in DNA: TGTGCCAGCAGCCGACAGGGGGCCCACTCTGGGGCCAACGTCCTGACTTTC. This translates into CASSRQGAHSGANVLTF.

The CDR3 nucleotides read TGTGCCAGTAAATCGGACAGGGCTGCAACTAATGAAAAACTGTTTTTT. It is translated as CASKSDRAATNEKLFF. This chain joins TRBV19 and TRBJ1-4; 8 bases fit TRBD1. The CDR3 length is 16 residues. Germline assignment: CDR1 LNHDA and CDR2 SQIVND (reference sequence). V gave up 7 bases and J gave up 0 bases; unmatched junction bases: 7.

This sequence joins TRBV25-1 and TRBJ2-1; 12 bases are a match to TRBD2. Trimming at V came to 8 bases and at J to 7 bases, leaving 12 bases not matched to a gene. Looked up from germline, CDR1 is MGHDK and CDR2 is SYGVNS. This CDR3 region has 16 residues. This CDR3 is CASSSSGLAGGNEQFF. CDR3 nucleotides: TGTGCCAGCTCTTCCTCTGGGCTAGCGGGAGGGAATGAGCAGTTCTTC.

CDR3 in amino acids: CATSRGPGNTEAFF. Written as DNA, the CDR3 is TGTGCCACCAGCAGAGGCCCAGGAAACACTGAAGCTTTCTTT. V is TRBV15 and J is TRBJ1-1, with D unresolved. V lost 1 base and J lost 2, with 8 bases in between. The CDR3 runs to 14 residues. The germline V gene encodes CDR1 LNHNV and CDR2 YYDKDF (reference sequence).

The chain carries TRBV6-1 and TRBJ1-5; possible D gene TRBD1, 5 bases. The V end lost 8 bases, the J end lost 4 bases, and 15 bases lay between the germline ends. The germline V gene encodes CDR1 MNHNS and CDR2 SASEGT. The CDR3 runs to 14 residues. This CDR3 reads CASHPGEGNQPQHF. The CDR3 DNA follows: TGTGCCAGCCACCCGGGGGAGGGGAATCAGCCCCAGCATTTT.

The chain recombines TRBV7-8 with TRBJ2-2; tentatively, D is TRBD1 (5 bases). This CDR3 is 15 amino acids long. Per germline, CDR1 SGHVS and CDR2 FQNEAQ. The V end was cut by 2 bases, the J end by 7 bases, with 14 bases between. The CDR3 nucleotides are TGTGCCAGCAGCTTATTTCAGGGCGGAGACGGGGAGCTGTTTTTT. Its protein is CASSLFQGGDGELFF. Full variable domain (remainder filled in from reference TRBV7-8 and TRBJ2-2): GAGVSQSPRYKVAKRGQDVALRCDPISGHVSLFWYQQALGQGPEFLTYFQNEAQLDKSGLPSDRFFAERPEGSVSTLKIQRTQQEDSAVYLCASSLFQGGDGELFFGEGSRLTVL.

The chain uses TRBV5-1 and TRBJ2-3; TRBD2 matches at 7 bases. The CDR3 is 16 residues long. The junction had 8 bases not matched to a gene; V was cut back by 4 bases and J by 0 bases. Per the germline V gene, CDR1 is SGHRS and CDR2 is YFSETQ. The DNA for the CDR3 is TGCGCCAGCAGCCCCGGACTAGTAGGTAGCACAGATACGCAGTATTTT. Amino acids: CASSPGLVGSTDTQYF.

Concerning this clone: In the same sample, other DNA sequences code for this CDR3. V gene TRBV10-3 combines with J gene TRBJ2-7; 7 nucleotides agree with TRBD1. Germline trimming cut 5 bases from V and 6 bases from J; bases unmatched to any gene: 7. Germline CDR1 and CDR2: ENHRY and SYGVKD. The CDR3 contains 13 residues. CDR3 nucleotide sequence: TGTGCCATCAGTACAGGGGTCGAAGGCGAGCAGTACTTC. Translation: CAISTGVEGEQYF.

The chain uses TRBV14 and TRBJ1-6; 8 nucleotides match TRBD1. The V and J ends lost 3 bases and 9 bases, in that order; junction bases with no gene match: 7. The germline CDR1 and CDR2 sequences are SGHDN and FVKESK. The length of the CDR3 is 15 residues. Here the CDR3 reads CASSQAGTGASPLHF. The CDR3, as DNA: TGTGCCAGCAGCCAGGCCGGGACAGGAGCTTCACCCCTCCACTTT.

In DNA form, the CDR3 reads TGTGCCAGCAGCAAATGTGTCGGTGGCAGGGGCATTCAGTACTTC. Protein: CASSKCVGGRGIQYF. The J gene is TRBJ2-4, the V gene TRBV21-1; the DNA was not compared with TRBD1, the D call given in the table. TRBV21-1 is designated a pseudogene. This CDR3 comprises 15 residues.

This chain uses TRBV7-8 with TRBJ2-5, with a weak D call TRBD1 (6 bases). Trimming took 7 bases from V and 1 from J, leaving 16 bases between them. Germline CDR1 and CDR2: SGHVS and FQNEAQ. The CDR3 has 15 amino acids. This chain's CDR3 is CASTEGVARQETQYF. CDR3 DNA sequence: TGTGCCAGCACTGAGGGGGTTGCCCGCCAAGAGACCCAGTACTTC.

The chain uses TRBV5-1 and TRBJ1-6; no firm D call. Trimming pared 1 base from V and 7 bases from J, leaving 6 bases between. Germline V gene sequence: CDR1 SGHRS, CDR2 YFSETQ. The CDR3 consists of 13 residues. The CDR3 reads CASSLLENSPLHF. The CDR3 nucleotides are TGCGCCAGCAGCTTGCTAGAAAATTCACCCCTCCACTTT.

J is TRBJ2-1 and V is TRBV9; 11 nucleotides align to TRBD2. The germline CDR1 and CDR2 sequences are SGDLS and YYNGEE. Trimming at V came to 3 bases and at J to 4 bases, leaving 6 bases not matched to a gene. The CDR3 spans 16 residues. The CDR3, as DNA: TGTGCCAGCAGCGCCACCGGGACTAGCGGTTACAATGAGCAGTTCTTC. Translation gives CASSATGTSGYNEQFF.

The V and J genes are TRBV19 and TRBJ1-1; D is perhaps TRBD1 (5 bases). The CDR3 is made up of 16 amino acids. Germline CDR1 reads LNHDA; CDR2 reads SQIVND (reference sequence). V was trimmed by 5 bases and J by 1 base, leaving 17 bases between them. The DNA of the CDR3 is TGTGCCAGTAGTCCCCTAACGGGACTGAAGAACACTGAAGCTTTCTTT. Protein sequence: CASSPLTGLKNTEAFF.

The chain is built from TRBV5-1 and TRBJ2-1, with D possibly TRBD2 on 5 matching bases. CDR3 length equals 14 residues. The ends were cut back, 4 bases at V and 9 bases at J, with 17 bases in the middle. The germline V gene has CDR1 SGHRS and CDR2 YFSETQ. CDR3 residues: CASSPEALNGEQFF. CDR3 in DNA: TGCGCCAGCAGCCCGGAGGCGTTGAACGGTGAGCAGTTCTTC.

The genes are TRBV28 and TRBJ2-7, with 9 bases that match TRBD2. With V trimmed by 4 bases and J by 3 bases, 1 base remained unmatched. Germline CDR1 reads MDHEN; CDR2 reads SYDVKM. The CDR3 is 13 residues long. CDR3: CASSSTSGYEQYF. CDR3 DNA sequence: TGTGCCAGCAGTTCGACTAGCGGCTACGAGCAGTACTTC.

This clone was counted once. The V and J genes are TRBV5-4 and TRBJ2-2; 7 positions match TRBD1. The germline V gene encodes CDR1 SGHNT and CDR2 YYREEE (reference sequence). The CDR3 is made up of 15 amino acids. V gave up 4 bases and J gave up 0 bases; unmatched junction bases: 3. The CDR3 reads CASSKGTANTGELFF. In DNA, the CDR3 is TGTGCCAGCAGCAAAGGGACAGCGAACACCGGGGAGCTGTTTTTT.

The genes are TRBV7-3 and TRBJ2-1; 8 bases fit TRBD2. Germline V gene lookup returns CDR1 SGHTA and CDR2 FQGTGA. This CDR3 region has 15 residues. J was trimmed by 5 bases and V by 2 bases; bases with no gene match: 5. DNA for the CDR3: TGTGCCAGCAGCTTACGGGGGGGGGCTAACAATGAGCAGTTCTTC. The encoded protein is CASSLRGGANNEQFF.

This clone was picked up one time. V usage is TRBV10-3 and J usage is TRBJ2-7; weak D call: TRBD2 (7 bases). CDR1 and CDR2 (germline): ENHRY, SYGVKD. Deletions cut 10 bases from V and 3 bases from J, with 16 bases between. The CDR3 has 13 amino acids. CDR3 sequence reads: CATGRGEGYEQYF. The CDR3 DNA follows: TGTGCCACTGGGAGGGGGGAGGGCTACGAGCAGTACTTC.

J is TRBJ1-2 and V is TRBV7-2, with TRBD1 as a possible D gene (5 bases). This CDR3 contains 15 residues. Germline loops: CDR1 SGHTA, CDR2 FQGNSA. Trimming removed 5 bases from V and 9 bases from J, with 22 bases in between. The CDR3 DNA reads TGTGCCAGCAGCCAGAGACAGCGAGGTTACGTTCGCTACACCTTC. Protein sequence: CASSQRQRGYVRYTF.

This sequence joins TRBV7-6 and TRBJ1-1; D is uncertain. Germline CDR1 and CDR2: SGHVS and FNYEAQ. Trimming pared 6 bases from V and 1 base from J, leaving 12 bases between. This CDR3 is built from 14 residues. This CDR3 is CASSQWAGNTEAFF. The CDR3 bases are TGTGCCAGCAGTCAATGGGCCGGGAACACTGAAGCTTTCTTT.

The V and J genes are TRBV11-2 and TRBJ2-7; 10 nucleotides line up with TRBD2. V was pared by 3 bases and J by 9 bases, with 8 bases of the junction left unmatched. CDR1 SGHAT and CDR2 FQNNGV come from the germline V gene. The CDR3 is made up of 14 amino acids. CDR3 sequence: CASSFTSGGAGQYF. DNA for the CDR3: TGTGCCAGCAGCTTTACCAGCGGGGGGGCCGGGCAGTACTTC.

Note on this clone: Additional DNA sequences in this sample encode the identical CDR3. DNA for the CDR3: TGCGCCAGCAGCTTCGACTGGGCGGGCGGCACAGATACGCAGTATTTT. It specifies CASSFDWAGGTDTQYF. The V gene is TRBV5-1, the J gene TRBJ2-3; D perhaps matches TRBD2 (5 bases). V was cut by 2 bases and J by 1 base, with 14 bases left in between. The CDR3 length is 16 residues. Germline assignment: CDR1 SGHRS and CDR2 YFSETQ.